What follows are 21 T cell receptor beta chains derived from one specimen sequenced in a study of CD8 T cells in Susac syndrome. After extraction with the RNeasy kit, about 0.45 to 1 ug of the RNA was reverse transcribed using random hexamers. TCRdb re-called the immunoSEQ multiplex PCR reads with MiXCR, one entry per CDR3 protein. The repertoire includes roughly 200,000 distinct CDR3 sequences, around 95% of them detected once, and approximately 0.08% sits in the top ten. The source material was CD4+ T cells from PBMCs. The source of these receptors is a human donor with multiple sclerosis.

V and J are TRBV3-1 and TRBJ2-5; unclear D gene. This CDR3 has 16 residues. Germline CDR1 reads LGHDT; CDR2 reads YNNKEL (reference sequence). Trimming left V 0 bases short and J 0 bases short, with 11 bases between. CDR3 nucleotides: TGTGCCAGCAGCCAAGACGAATCGGACGACCAAGAGACCCAGTACTTC. As protein: CASSQDESDDQETQYF.

The CDR3 sequence is CSATYRGGVTDTQYF. The CDR3 DNA follows: TGCAGTGCTACTTACAGGGGGGGGGTCACAGATACGCAGTATTTT. The rearrangement links TRBV20-1 to TRBJ2-3; D possibly corresponds to TRBD1 (8 bases). Trimming stripped 4 bases from V and 2 bases from J, with 16 bases between. Germline lookup yields CDR1 DFQATT and CDR2 SNEGSKA (reference sequence). CDR3 length: 15 residues.

The chain couples TRBV20-1 to TRBJ1-4, with D unclear. V lost 3 bases to trimming and J lost 8 bases, with 13 bases between them. The germline CDR1 and CDR2 sequences are DFQATT and SNEGSKA (reference sequence). CDR3 length: 13 amino acids. The CDR3 DNA reads TGCAGTGCTAGTGGCGGGGTCAGGGAAAAACTGTTTTTT. It codes for CSASGGVREKLFF.

The V call is TRBV20-1, the J call TRBJ2-1, with D possibly matching TRBD1 (5 bases). CDR1 DFQATT and CDR2 SNEGSKA come from the germline V gene (reference sequence). V was shortened by 2 bases and J by 4 bases, with 12 bases between the two germline ends. The CDR3 is made up of 14 amino acids. CDR3 sequence: CSARKGQYYNEQFF. CDR3 bases: TGCAGTGCTAGAAAAGGACAATATTACAATGAGCAGTTCTTC.

The chain has TRBV4-2 and TRBJ2-7, with D possibly matching TRBD1 (5 bases). Germline V gene data show CDR1 as LGHNA and CDR2 as YNFKEQ. The CDR3 spans 14 residues. V lost 0 bases and J lost 5, with 11 bases in between. CDR3 amino acids: CASSQDRAGHEQYF. CDR3 DNA sequence: TGTGCCAGCAGCCAAGACCGGGCAGGGCACGAGCAGTACTTC.

V gene TRBV30 combines with J gene TRBJ1-3; no reliable D call. Trimming left V 2 bases short and J 0 bases short, with 14 bases between. The germline V gene has CDR1 GTSNPN and CDR2 SVGIG (reference sequence). There are 16 residues in the CDR3. The CDR3, as DNA: TGTGCCTGGAGTCGGGCCGGCGGACTCTCTGGAAACACCATATATTTT. Translated, it gives CAWSRAGGLSGNTIYF.

The chain joins TRBV3-1 to TRBJ2-1; D may be TRBD2 (5 bases). This CDR3 has 14 residues. In germline, CDR1 is LGHDT, CDR2 YNNKEL (reference sequence). V was shortened by 4 bases and J by 10 bases, with 17 bases between the two germline ends. Here the CDR3 reads CASSRESARGEQFF. The CDR3 DNA follows: TGTGCCAGCAGCCGGGAGAGCGCACGAGGGGAGCAGTTCTTC.

The rearrangement uses TRBV19 and TRBJ2-1, with D possibly being TRBD2 (5 bases). The CDR3 has 12 amino acids. The germline V and J ends were trimmed by 6 bases and 8 bases, with 11 bases remaining between them. Germline assignment: CDR1 LNHDA and CDR2 SQIVND (reference sequence). CDR3: CASSPTRDEQFF. In DNA form, the CDR3 reads TGTGCCAGTAGCCCTACTAGGGATGAGCAGTTCTTC.

The J gene is TRBJ2-7, the V gene TRBV27, with 8 positions matching TRBD2. V lost 8 bases to trimming and J lost 2 bases; unmatched junction nucleotides: 8. CDR3 length: 14 amino acids. Germline V gene data show CDR1 as MNHEY and CDR2 as SMNVEV (reference sequence). CDR3 DNA sequence: TGTGCCAGCCGCCGTAGCGGGGTCCCCTACGAGCAGTACTTC. Encoded protein: CASRRSGVPYEQYF.

The chain couples TRBV12-3 or TRBV12-4 to TRBJ2-1; D not resolved. V lost 7 bases to trimming and J lost 10 bases, with 11 bases between them. This CDR3 has 11 amino acids. CDR3 DNA sequence: TGTGCCAGCACAACAGTCGGCGAGCAGTTCTTC. Protein: CASTTVGEQFF.

This chain links TRBV7-2 with TRBJ2-3; 13 bases line up with TRBD2. The CDR3 is 19 residues long. Trimming at V came to 1 base and at J to 1 base, leaving 8 bases not matched to a gene. The V gene's germline CDR1 is SGHTA and CDR2 FQGNSA. The CDR3: CASSLGLAGGHLRTDTQYF. CDR3 bases: TGTGCCAGCAGCTTAGGACTAGCGGGGGGCCACCTCCGCACAGATACGCAGTATTTT.

CDR3 residues: CSARDSRQPYEQYF. The CDR3 nucleotides read TGCAGTGCTAGAGATTCCCGACAGCCCTACGAGCAGTACTTC. J is TRBJ2-7 and V is TRBV20-1; possible D gene TRBD1, 5 bases. The germline V gene has CDR1 DFQATT and CDR2 SNEGSKA (reference sequence). The CDR3 length is 14 residues. With 0 bases removed from V and 2 bases from J, the gap between germline ends came to 11 bases.

The genes are TRBV2 and TRBJ2-2, with D possibly TRBD1 on 5 matching bases. The V gene lost 6 bases and the J gene lost 3 bases, with 8 bases spanning the gap. This CDR3 is 13 amino acids long. The germline gives CDR1 SNHLY, CDR2 FYNNEI. The CDR3 DNA sequence: TGTGCCAGCAGGGGGCCATACACCGGGGAGCTGTTTTTT. Amino acid sequence: CASRGPYTGELFF.

The chain couples TRBV9 to TRBJ1-2; unclear D gene. The CDR3 runs 13 residues. The V and J ends lost 0 bases and 3 bases respectively, with 6 bases between them. Germline CDR1 reads SGDLS; CDR2 reads YYNGEE. CDR3 loop: CASSVESDYGYTF. The CDR3 region has the DNA TGTGCCAGCAGCGTAGAGTCAGACTATGGCTACACCTTC.

The V and J genes are TRBV30 and TRBJ1-2; TRBD1 might be the D (6 bases). Per germline, CDR1 GTSNPN and CDR2 SVGIG (reference sequence). V lost 5 bases and J 3 bases, leaving 10 bases between the germline ends. The CDR3 covers 12 residues. The CDR3 DNA sequence: TGTGCCTGGGGGGAGGGGGACTATGGCTACACCTTC. Residues: CAWGEGDYGYTF.

The rearrangement links TRBV5-6 to TRBJ2-7; maybe TRBD1 (5 bases). The CDR3 covers 12 residues. Germline-derived CDR1 and CDR2 are SGHDT and YYEEEE. Trimming took off 7 bases at V and 7 bases at J, with 15 bases between the two ends. CDR3: CASGVGLGEQYV. The CDR3 DNA sequence: TGTGCCAGCGGCGTGGGGCTAGGTGAGCAGTACGTC.

This chain links TRBV9 with TRBJ1-5; 9 positions agree with TRBD1. Germline lookup yields CDR1 SGDLS and CDR2 YYNGEE. This CDR3 has 16 residues. V lost 0 bases to trimming and J lost 4 bases; unmatched junction nucleotides: 5. The DNA of the CDR3 is TGTGCCAGCAGCGTAGACGGGGGACAGGGTAATCAGCCCCAGCATTTT. This sequence encodes CASSVDGGQGNQPQHF.

The rearrangement links TRBV29-1 to TRBJ1-5, with D possibly TRBD1 on 6 matching bases. Per the germline V gene, CDR1 is SQVTM and CDR2 is ANQGSEA. Trimming cost V 0 bases and J 3 bases, with 9 bases left between them. The CDR3 is made up of 14 amino acids. This CDR3 reads CSVEDAGVNQPQHF. CDR3 DNA: TGCAGCGTTGAAGATGCAGGGGTCAATCAGCCCCAGCATTTT.

V gene TRBV2 combines with J gene TRBJ2-7; no clear D gene. CDR3 size: 14 residues. The V and J ends lost 4 bases and 5 bases respectively, with 15 bases between them. Germline lookup yields CDR1 SNHLY and CDR2 FYNNEI. CDR3 protein: CASSAWREAHEQYF. CDR3 bases: TGTGCCAGCAGTGCTTGGAGAGAAGCTCACGAGCAGTACTTC.

The V call is TRBV30, the J call TRBJ2-3; D ambiguous. The V gene's germline CDR1 is GTSNPN and CDR2 SVGIG (reference sequence). Trimming stripped 1 base from V and 5 bases from J, with 4 bases between. The CDR3 is 11 residues long. The CDR3 protein is CAWSGIDTQYF. DNA of the CDR3: TGTGCCTGGAGTGGAATAGATACGCAGTATTTT. Full variable domain (remainder filled in from reference TRBV30 and TRBJ2-3): SQTIHQWPATLVQPVGSPLSLECTVEGTSNPNLYWYRQAAGRGLQLLFYSVGIGQISSEVPQNLSASRPQDRQFILSSKKLLLSDSGFYLCAWSGIDTQYFGPGTRLTVL.

The rearrangement joins TRBV4-1 to TRBJ1-2; 7 nucleotides align to TRBD1. The germline CDR1 and CDR2 sequences are MGHRA and YSYEKL. The CDR3 sequence is 16 residues long. The trim removed 0 bases at V and 6 bases at J, leaving 10 bases unmatched. The CDR3 region has the DNA TGCGCCAGCAGCCAAGATCATGACAGGGAAAACCATGGCTACACCTTC. Its protein is CASSQDHDRENHGYTF.